These T cell receptor beta chains were read from a single sample in a study of blood T cells in healthy people across ages. Each CDR3 protein is one row after TCRdb ran MiXCR on the 5' RACE reads. Of over 300,000 distinct CDR3 sequences in the sample, roughly half were seen once. The sequencing sample was made of blood. The receptors shown here come from a man between 60 and 75 years old in good health. Both conserved end residues are part of each CDR3. The D gene is left open where the match is weak. Clone size is shown for a subset of rows, as once, few, many or a class of expanded clone.

V gene	J gene	clone size	D gene	CDR3 length	CDR3 DNA	CDR3 protein
TRBV11-2	TRBJ2-3	.	TRBD1	14	TGTACCAGCAACCAGGGGGCCAGCACAGATACGCAGTATTTT	CTSNQGASTDTQYF
TRBV5-1	TRBJ2-3	.	.	14	TGCGCCAGCAGCTCCTACAGACCCGAAGATACGCAGTATTTT	CASSSYRPEDTQYF
TRBV3-1	TRBJ1-2	.	TRBD1	14	TGTGCCAGCAGCCAAGGGGACAGGGCGTATGGCTACACCTTC	CASSQGDRAYGYTF
TRBV6-1	TRBJ1-2	.	TRBD1	13	TGTGCCAGCAGACAGGGGCCTGGGTATGGCTACACCTTC	CASRQGPGYGYTF
TRBV11-3	TRBJ2-1	.	TRBD2	14	TGTGCCAGCAGCTTAGTAGCGGGGGTTAATGAGCAGTTCTTC	CASSLVAGVNEQFF
TRBV2	TRBJ1-2	few	TRBD1	14	TGTGCCAGCAGTTCACAGGGGCCTAACTATGGCTACACCTTC	CASSSQGPNYGYTF
TRBV29-1	TRBJ1-1	.	.	12	TGCAGCGCGCGGTGGGCTACCACTGAAGCTTTCTTT	CSARWATTEAFF
TRBV5-1	TRBJ2-3	.	TRBD2	15	TGCGCCAGCAGCGGGGGACTAGCTATGACAGATACGCAGTATTTT	CASSGGLAMTDTQYF
TRBV5-1	TRBJ1-1	.	.	14	TGCGCCAGCAGCCCGGACGGCAGGGCGGCTGAAGCTTTCTTT	CASSPDGRAAEAFF
TRBV20-1	TRBJ2-3	.	TRBD2	18	TGCAGTGCTACCCCAACTAGCGGGAGGAGAATGGGCACAGATACGCAGTATTTT	CSATPTSGRRMGTDTQYF
TRBV10-3	TRBJ2-3	.	TRBD2	13	TGTGCCATCTCGGGAGGGGGAACAGATACGCAGTATTTT	CAISGGGTDTQYF
TRBV5-1	TRBJ2-3	few	TRBD2	15	TGCGCCAGCAGCTTGGGCGGGGGAAACCCAGATACGCAGTATTTT	CASSLGGGNPDTQYF
TRBV2	TRBJ2-3	few	.	15	TGTGCCAGCAGTGAGGACGGGACGGTGAGAGATACGCAGTATTTT	CASSEDGTVRDTQYF
TRBV3-1	TRBJ2-3	.	TRBD2	17	TGTGCCAGCAGCCAAGGAGGAAGCGGGAGTCGTACAGATACGCAGTATTTT	CASSQGGSGSRTDTQYF
TRBV20-1	TRBJ2-5	few	.	13	TGCAGTGCCACGGGAACCTCTTTGGAGACCCAGTACTTC	CSATGTSLETQYF
TRBV6-5	TRBJ2-7	.	.	15	TGTGCCACGCACGTAAGGACAGTGGGCCCCTACGAGCAGTACTTC	CATHVRTVGPYEQYF
TRBV7-6	TRBJ2-3	few	.	15	TGTGCCAGCAGCTGGGGGGACGGTTACACAGATACGCAGTATTTT	CASSWGDGYTDTQYF
TRBV6-5	TRBJ2-7	.	TRBD2	15	TGTGCCAGCAGTTGTTTTCCTAGCGGGACGTACGAGCAGTACTTC	CASSCFPSGTYEQYF
TRBV20-1	TRBJ2-5	.	TRBD2	16	TGCAGTGCTAGAGATCGGATAGCGGGAGCTCTGGAGACCCAGTACTTC	CSARDRIAGALETQYF
TRBV7-2	TRBJ1-1	.	.	12	TGTGCCAGCAGCCACTTGGGTACTGAAGCTTTCTTT	CASSHLGTEAFF
TRBV27	TRBJ2-1	.	.	15	TGTGCCAGCAGTTTGGCCAGCTCCTTCTACAATGAGCAGTTCTTC	CASSLASSFYNEQFF
TRBV7-9	TRBJ2-5	many	.	11	TGTGCCAGCAGCTTGGTCAGAGAGCAGTACTTC	CASSLVREQYF
TRBV5-1	TRBJ2-1	.	TRBD2	15	TGCGCCAGCAGCTTGGAAGGACTAGCGGGGTATGAGCAGTTCTTC	CASSLEGLAGYEQFF
TRBV29-1	TRBJ2-3	few	.	15	TGCAGCGTTGAACCCCAGGGCGAGGGCACAGATACGCAGTATTTT	CSVEPQGEGTDTQYF
TRBV3-1	TRBJ2-6	.	.	17	TGTGCCAGCAGCCAAGATAAAGGAAACTCTGGGGCCAACGTCCTGACTTTC	CASSQDKGNSGANVLTF
TRBV28	TRBJ2-7	many	TRBD1	18	TGTGCCAGCAGTTTTTTGAGGGACAGGGGCCTCCTCTCCTACGAGCAGTACTTC	CASSFLRDRGLLSYEQYF
TRBV3-1	TRBJ2-5	.	.	17	TGTGCCAGCAGCCTCAGGGGCCTAGCGGAAGGGAGGGAGACCCAGTACTTC	CASSLRGLAEGRETQYF
TRBV25-1	TRBJ1-2	.	.	13	TGTGCCAGCAGTGGGGGGGGCCAGGGTGGCTACACCTTC	CASSGGGQGGYTF
TRBV4-2	TRBJ2-3	.	.	15	TGTGCCAGCAGCCAAGAGGGGTTGGGCACAGATACGCAGTATTTT	CASSQEGLGTDTQYF
TRBV13	TRBJ2-4	few	.	17	TGTGCCAGCAGCTCATACAAGCTTCCCCTAGCCAAAAACATTCAGTACTTC	CASSSYKLPLAKNIQYF
TRBV5-6	TRBJ2-7	.	.	15	TGTGCCAGCAGCTTCAGGGGTGATTCTTCTTACGAGCAGTACTTC	CASSFRGDSSYEQYF
TRBV3-1	TRBJ2-1	few	TRBD1	14	TGTGCCAGCAGCCAAAGGACAGGACGCAATGAGCAGTTCTTC	CASSQRTGRNEQFF
TRBV3-1	TRBJ2-7	.	.	16	TGTGCCAGCAGCCAAGGGCGCGGGTGGAGCTCCTACGAGCAGTACTTC	CASSQGRGWSSYEQYF
TRBV6-2/TRBV6-3	TRBJ2-1	.	TRBD2	19	TGTGCCAGCGCCCCGGGACTAGCGGGGGGAACAGACTCCTACAATGAGCAGTTCTTC	CASAPGLAGGTDSYNEQFF
TRBV29-1	TRBJ1-1	.	TRBD1	12	TGCAGCTCAAGACAGGGTTACACTGAAGCTTTCTTT	CSSRQGYTEAFF
TRBV3-1	TRBJ2-3	.	.	15	TGTGCCAGCAGCCCCTCGGCTGAGGGGGGAGATACGCAGTATTTT	CASSPSAEGGDTQYF
TRBV12-3/TRBV12-4	TRBJ2-7	.	.	15	TGTGCCAGCAGTTTAGGGCGGCGAGGCTCCTACGAGCAGTACTTC	CASSLGRRGSYEQYF
TRBV10-2	TRBJ1-4	.	.	15	TGCGCCAGCATGAGGGGCAGGTCAACTAATGAAAAACTGTTTTTT	CASMRGRSTNEKLFF
TRBV7-2	TRBJ1-2	.	TRBD1	14	TGTGCCAGCAGGAGGGGGCCAGGTGACTATGGCTACACCTTC	CASRRGPGDYGYTF
TRBV6-2/TRBV6-3	TRBJ2-3	.	.	16	TGTGCCAGCAGCCAAAGGATCGGGAGAAGCACAGATACGCAGTATTTT	CASSQRIGRSTDTQYF
TRBV9	TRBJ2-2	.	.	13	TGTGCCAGCAGCGTAAATCCAGCCGGGGAGCTGTTTTTT	CASSVNPAGELFF
TRBV30	TRBJ1-5	.	.	17	TGTGCCTGGAGTGATAGACCGGCGGCAGCCCCAGATCAGCCCCAGCATTTT	CAWSDRPAAAPDQPQHF
TRBV20-1	TRBJ2-7	.	.	12	TGCAGTGTTACCGCGGGCCCCCTGGAGCAGTACTTC	CSVTAGPLEQYF
TRBV5-1	TRBJ2-3	few	.	15	TGCGCCAGCAGCTTGGTTCTAGCGACAATAGATACGCAGTATTTT	CASSLVLATIDTQYF
TRBV5-1	TRBJ1-5	.	TRBD1	14	TGCGCCAGCAGCCCACAGGGGACGAATCAGCCCCAGCATTTT	CASSPQGTNQPQHF
TRBV29-1	TRBJ1-4	many	.	11	TGCAGCGCCGGCATTAATGAAAAACTGTTTTTT	CSAGINEKLFF
TRBV12-3/TRBV12-4	TRBJ1-2	few	.	12	TGTGCCAGCAGTTTAGAAAGAGGCGGCTACACCTTC	CASSLERGGYTF
TRBV12-3/TRBV12-4	TRBJ2-4	.	.	12	TGTGCCAGCAGCAGGGCCGTCGGCATTCAGTACTTC	CASSRAVGIQYF
TRBV4-2	TRBJ2-7	.	.	16	TGTGCCAGCAGCCAAGCGACGGGACCTTTAACCTACGAGCAGTACTTC	CASSQATGPLTYEQYF
TRBV30	TRBJ2-7	.	.	12	TGTGCCGGGAGTGTGTTCCGCAACGAGCAGTACTTC	CAGSVFRNEQYF
TRBV7-2	TRBJ2-7	.	.	17	TGTGCCAGCAGCTTAGCTGGTGTAGCCGTGTTCTCCTACGAGCAGTACTTC	CASSLAGVAVFSYEQYF
TRBV7-2	TRBJ2-3	.	.	12	TGTGCCGGCAGCCCAAGCACAGATACGCAGTATTTT	CAGSPSTDTQYF
TRBV7-9	TRBJ1-2	.	.	13	TGTGCCAGCAGCCCCCGGGATGACTATGGCTACACCTTC	CASSPRDDYGYTF
TRBV18	TRBJ2-5	.	TRBD2	14	TGTGCCAGCTCACCCTCGACTAGCGCAGAGACCCAGTACTTC	CASSPSTSAETQYF
TRBV15	TRBJ2-3	few	TRBD1	14	TGTGCCACCTCCGGACAGGGTTCCCCAGATACGCAGTATTTT	CATSGQGSPDTQYF
TRBV20-1	TRBJ2-4	.	.	16	TGCAGTGCTAGTTCCGGGGCAGCCGTAGCCAAAAACATTCAGTACTTC	CSASSGAAVAKNIQYF
TRBV28	TRBJ2-6	many	.	15	TGTGCCAGCAGCTCCGGAGTCTCTGGGGCCAACGTCCTGACTTTC	CASSSGVSGANVLTF
TRBV7-9	TRBJ2-7	once	TRBD2	18	TGTGCCAGCAGCCGGACTAGCGGGAGGGCCATCGCTATTTGGGAGCAGTACTTC	CASSRTSGRAIAIWEQYF
TRBV20-1	TRBJ1-2	few	.	13	TGCAGTGCAGACCCTCCGTTGTCTCGGGGCTACACCTTC	CSADPPLSRGYTF